The sample holds many counts of the clone carrying this T cell receptor (beta chain). The antigen is undetermined. V dropped 6 bases and J dropped 7 bases, with 16 bases sitting between them. CDR1 is LGHNA and CDR2 is YNFKEQ in the germline V gene. This CDR3 is 14 amino acids long. This sample is part of a study of CD8 T cells in ankylosing spondylitis. TCRdb redid the calling of the 5' RACE reads with MiXCR, one entry per CDR3 protein. In the table there are tens of thousands of distinct CDR3 sequences, 4.5% to 6% of which are singletons. Study-wide results and caveats: It appeared that ankylosing spondylitis blood was characterized by a TCR beta motif of under ten highly homologous variants. Reportedly, significant enrichment of disease-linked clones occurred in matched ankylosing spondylitis synovial fluid. A CD8+ phenotype characterized the disease-linked clones, which were relatively rare in peripheral blood.

This TCR derives from a male donor with ankylosing spondylitis or in good health (not recorded which). Sequenced material: blood, either unsorted or a sorted T cell fraction (not recorded which). The chain recombines TRBV4-2 with TRBJ2-1; D is perhaps TRBD1 (6 bases). As DNA, the CDR3 is TGTGCCAGCAGAACCGGGACATCGTGGAATGAGCAGTTCTTC. Translated, it gives CASRTGTSWNEQFF.